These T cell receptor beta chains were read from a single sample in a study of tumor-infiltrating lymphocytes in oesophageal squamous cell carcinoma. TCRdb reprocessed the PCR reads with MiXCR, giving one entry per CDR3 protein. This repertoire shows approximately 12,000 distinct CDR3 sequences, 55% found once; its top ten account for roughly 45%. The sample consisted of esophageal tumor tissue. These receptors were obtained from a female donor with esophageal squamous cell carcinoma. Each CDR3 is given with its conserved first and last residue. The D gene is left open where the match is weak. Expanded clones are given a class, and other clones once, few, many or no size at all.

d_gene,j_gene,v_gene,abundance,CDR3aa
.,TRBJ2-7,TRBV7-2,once,CASSLLNEQYF
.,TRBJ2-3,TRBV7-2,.,CASSAAAGTDTQYF
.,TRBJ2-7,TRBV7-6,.,CASSPTATYYEQYF
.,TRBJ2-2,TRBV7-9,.,CASSLAGVNTGELFF
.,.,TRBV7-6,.,CASSLAVTYEQYF
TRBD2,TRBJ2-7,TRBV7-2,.,CASRVGLAGDEQYF
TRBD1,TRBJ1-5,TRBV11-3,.,CASSRQGAAGQPQHF
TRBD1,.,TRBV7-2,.,CASSLPPTGGANQPQHF
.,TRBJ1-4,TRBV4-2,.,CASSQDRGGTNEKLFF
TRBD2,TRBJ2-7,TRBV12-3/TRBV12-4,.,CASSLQAGLPYEQYF
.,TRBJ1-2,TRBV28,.,CASRQGGTNYGYTF
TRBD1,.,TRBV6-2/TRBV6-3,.,CASSEPGQGAYNEQFF
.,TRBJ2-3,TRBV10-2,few,CASSRDPADTQYF
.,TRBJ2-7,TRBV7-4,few,CASSLVGKGEQYF
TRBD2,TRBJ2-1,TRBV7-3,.,CASSWPGLETYNEQFF
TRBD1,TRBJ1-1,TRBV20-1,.,CTHEKTGAAEAFF